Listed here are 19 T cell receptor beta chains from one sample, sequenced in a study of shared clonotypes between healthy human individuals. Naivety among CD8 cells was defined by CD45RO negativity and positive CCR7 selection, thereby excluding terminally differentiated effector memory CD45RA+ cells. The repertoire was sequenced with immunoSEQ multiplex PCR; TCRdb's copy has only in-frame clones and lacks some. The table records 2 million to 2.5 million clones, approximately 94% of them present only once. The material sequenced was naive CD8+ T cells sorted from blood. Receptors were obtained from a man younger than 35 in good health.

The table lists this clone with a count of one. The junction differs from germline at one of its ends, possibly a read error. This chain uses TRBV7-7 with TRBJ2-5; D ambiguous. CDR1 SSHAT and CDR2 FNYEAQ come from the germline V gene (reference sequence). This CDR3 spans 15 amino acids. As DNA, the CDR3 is TGTGCTAGCAGCTTAGCCCAAGGACGGCAAGAGACCCAGTACTTC. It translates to CASSLAQGRQETQYF.

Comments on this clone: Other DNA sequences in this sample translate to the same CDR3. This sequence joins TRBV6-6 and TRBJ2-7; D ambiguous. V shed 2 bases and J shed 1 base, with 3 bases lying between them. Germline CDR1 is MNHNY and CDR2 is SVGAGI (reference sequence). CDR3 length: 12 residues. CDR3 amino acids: CASSYVSYEQYF. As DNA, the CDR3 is TGTGCCAGCAGTTACGTGTCCTACGAGCAGTACTTC.

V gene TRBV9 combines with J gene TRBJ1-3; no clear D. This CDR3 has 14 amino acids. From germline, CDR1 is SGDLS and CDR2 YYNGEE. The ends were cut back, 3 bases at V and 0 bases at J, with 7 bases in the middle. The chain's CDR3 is CASSGTISGNTIYF. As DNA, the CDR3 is TGTGCCAGCAGCGGAACGATCTCTGGAAACACCATATATTTT.

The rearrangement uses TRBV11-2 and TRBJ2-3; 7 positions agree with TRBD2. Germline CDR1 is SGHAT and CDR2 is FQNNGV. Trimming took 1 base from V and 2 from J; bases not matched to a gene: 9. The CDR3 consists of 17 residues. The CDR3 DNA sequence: TGTGCCAGCAGCTTAGGGACTAGGTTCTGGGACACAGATACGCAGTATTTT. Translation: CASSLGTRFWDTDTQYF.

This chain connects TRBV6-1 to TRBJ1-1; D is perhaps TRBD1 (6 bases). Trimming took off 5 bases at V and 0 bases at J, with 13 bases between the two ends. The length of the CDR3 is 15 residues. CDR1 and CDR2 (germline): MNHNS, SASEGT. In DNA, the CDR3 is TGTGCCAGCAGTCCCTTGGACAGTATGAACACTGAAGCTTTCTTT. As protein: CASSPLDSMNTEAFF.

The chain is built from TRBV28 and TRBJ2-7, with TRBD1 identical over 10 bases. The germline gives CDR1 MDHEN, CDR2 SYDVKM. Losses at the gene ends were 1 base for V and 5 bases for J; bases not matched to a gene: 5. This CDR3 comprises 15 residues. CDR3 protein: CASSLSGQGYDEQYF. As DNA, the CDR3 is TGTGCCAGCAGTTTATCGGGACAGGGGTACGACGAGCAGTACTTC.

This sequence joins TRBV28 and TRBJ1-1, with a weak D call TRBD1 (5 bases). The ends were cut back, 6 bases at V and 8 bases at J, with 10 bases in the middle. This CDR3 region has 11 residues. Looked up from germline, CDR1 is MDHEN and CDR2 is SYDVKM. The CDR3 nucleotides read TGTGCCAGCAGCAAAGGGGACGAAGCTTTCTTT. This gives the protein CASSKGDEAFF.

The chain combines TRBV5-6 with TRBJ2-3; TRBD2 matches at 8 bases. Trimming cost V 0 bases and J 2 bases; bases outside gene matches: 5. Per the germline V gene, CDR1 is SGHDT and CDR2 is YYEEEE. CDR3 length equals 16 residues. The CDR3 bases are TGTGCCAGCAGCTTGGCGTCTAGCGGGCACACAGATACGCAGTATTTT. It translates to CASSLASSGHTDTQYF.

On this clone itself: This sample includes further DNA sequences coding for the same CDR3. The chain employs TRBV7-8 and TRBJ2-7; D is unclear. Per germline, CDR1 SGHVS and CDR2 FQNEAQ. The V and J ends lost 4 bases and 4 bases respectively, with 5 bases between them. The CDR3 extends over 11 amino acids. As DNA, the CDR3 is TGTGCCAGCAGCTCCGTATACGAGCAGTACTTC. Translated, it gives CASSSVYEQYF. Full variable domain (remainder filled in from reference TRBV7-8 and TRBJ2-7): GAGVSQSPRYKVAKRGQDVALRCDPISGHVSLFWYQQALGQGPEFLTYFQNEAQLDKSGLPSDRFFAERPEGSVSTLKIQRTQQEDSAVYLCASSSVYEQYFGPGTRLTVT.

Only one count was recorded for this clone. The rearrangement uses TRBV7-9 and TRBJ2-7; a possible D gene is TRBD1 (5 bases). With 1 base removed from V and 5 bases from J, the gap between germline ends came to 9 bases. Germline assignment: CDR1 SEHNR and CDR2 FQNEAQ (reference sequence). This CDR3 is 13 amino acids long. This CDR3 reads CASSLGGAHEQYF. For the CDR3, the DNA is TGTGCCAGCAGCTTAGGTGGGGCCCACGAGCAGTACTTC.

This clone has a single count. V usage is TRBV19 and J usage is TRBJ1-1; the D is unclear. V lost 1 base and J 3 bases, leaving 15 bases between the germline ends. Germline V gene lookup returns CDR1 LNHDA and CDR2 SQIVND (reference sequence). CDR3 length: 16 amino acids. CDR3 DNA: TGTGCCAGTAGTATAGTAAGGAGGGTCGGGGACACTGAAGCTTTCTTT. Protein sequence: CASSIVRRVGDTEAFF.

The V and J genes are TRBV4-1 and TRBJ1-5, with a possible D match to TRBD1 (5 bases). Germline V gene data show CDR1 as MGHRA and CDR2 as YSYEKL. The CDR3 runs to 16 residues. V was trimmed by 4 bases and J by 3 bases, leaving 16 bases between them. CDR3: CASSPAEGEHNQPQHF. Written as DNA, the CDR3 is TGCGCCAGCAGCCCCGCCGAAGGGGAGCACAATCAGCCCCAGCATTTT.

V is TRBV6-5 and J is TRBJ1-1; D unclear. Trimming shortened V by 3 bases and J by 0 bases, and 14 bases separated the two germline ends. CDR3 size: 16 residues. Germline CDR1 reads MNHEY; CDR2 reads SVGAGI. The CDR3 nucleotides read TGTGCCAGCAGTTATCGGGCTGAAGGCCTGAACACTGAAGCTTTCTTT. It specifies CASSYRAEGLNTEAFF.

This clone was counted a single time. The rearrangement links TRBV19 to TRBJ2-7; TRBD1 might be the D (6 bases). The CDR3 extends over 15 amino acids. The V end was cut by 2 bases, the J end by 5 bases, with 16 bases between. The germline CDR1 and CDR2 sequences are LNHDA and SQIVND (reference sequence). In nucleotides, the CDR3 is TGTGCCAGTAGTATAAGTACAGGGCTCCTAAACGAGCAGTACTTC. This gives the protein CASSISTGLLNEQYF.

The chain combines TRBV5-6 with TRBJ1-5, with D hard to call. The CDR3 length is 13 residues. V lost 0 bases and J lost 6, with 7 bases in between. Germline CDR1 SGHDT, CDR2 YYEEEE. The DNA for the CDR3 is TGTGCCAGCAGCTTGGGGCGAATTCAGCCCCAGCATTTT. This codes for CASSLGRIQPQHF.

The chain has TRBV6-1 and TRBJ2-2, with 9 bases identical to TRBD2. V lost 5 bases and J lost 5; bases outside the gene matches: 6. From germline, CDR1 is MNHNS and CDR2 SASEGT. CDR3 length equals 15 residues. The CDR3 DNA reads TGTGCCAGCAGTAGTCGACTAGCGGAGACCGGGGAGCTGTTTTTT. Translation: CASSSRLAETGELFF.

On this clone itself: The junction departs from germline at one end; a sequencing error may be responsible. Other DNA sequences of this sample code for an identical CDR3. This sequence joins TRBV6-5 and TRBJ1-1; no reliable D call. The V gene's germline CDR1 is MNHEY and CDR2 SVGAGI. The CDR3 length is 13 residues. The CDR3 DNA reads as TGTGCCAGCAGTGACTCCTGGAACACTGAAGCTTTCTTT. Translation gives CASSDSWNTEAFF.

The CDR3 DNA reads as TGCGCCAGCAGCACCACTAGCGGGAATTACATTCAGTACTTC. It yields the protein CASSTTSGNYIQYF. V gene TRBV10-2 combines with J gene TRBJ2-4; TRBD2 matches at 10 bases. The CDR3 consists of 14 residues. Losses at the gene ends were 6 bases for V and 8 bases for J; bases not matched to a gene: 7. The germline gives CDR1 WSHSY, CDR2 SAAADI.

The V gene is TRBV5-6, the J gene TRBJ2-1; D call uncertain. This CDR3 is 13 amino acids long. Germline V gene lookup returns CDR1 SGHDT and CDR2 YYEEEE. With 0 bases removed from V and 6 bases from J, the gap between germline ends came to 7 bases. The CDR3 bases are TGTGCCAGCAGCTTGGGGTCTTTCAATGAGCAGTTCTTC. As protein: CASSLGSFNEQFF.